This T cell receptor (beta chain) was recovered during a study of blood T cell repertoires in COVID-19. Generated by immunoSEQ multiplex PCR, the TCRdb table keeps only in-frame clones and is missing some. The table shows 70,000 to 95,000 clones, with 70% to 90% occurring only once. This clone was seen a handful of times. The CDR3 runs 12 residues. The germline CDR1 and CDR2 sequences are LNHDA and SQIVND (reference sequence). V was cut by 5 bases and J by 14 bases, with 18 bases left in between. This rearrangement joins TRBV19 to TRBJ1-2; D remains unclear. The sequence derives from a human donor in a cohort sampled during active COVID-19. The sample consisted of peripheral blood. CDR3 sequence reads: CASSPNGPAGTF. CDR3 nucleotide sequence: TGTGCCAGTAGTCCAAATGGGCCCGCTGGGACCTTC.